This T cell receptor (beta chain) was recorded in a study of T-cell memory formation after mild COVID-19. Broader study findings: Later expanders leaned CD4+, whereas day 15 to 85 contracting clones were balanced CD4/CD8.

A remark on this clonotype: Its target is not known.

V gave up 4 bases and J gave up 4 bases, with 19 bases separating them. This CDR3 is built from 17 residues. Per germline, CDR1 MNHNS and CDR2 SASEGT. A single record per CDR3 protein comes from TCRdb applying MiXCR to the 5' RACE reads. The sample yields hundreds of thousands of distinct CDR3 sequences, around 30% seen once. The sample was PBMCs or a T cell subset sorted from them (not recorded which). The chain has TRBV6-1 and TRBJ2-2; the D gene is possibly TRBD2 (5 bases). The TCR was taken from an adult woman who had mild COVID-19 (a few samples of this study predate the infection). Cell type and time point are not known. The CDR3 region has the DNA TGTGCCAGCAGTGGTTACCAGGCCCGAGAGGGCACCGGGGAGCTGTTTTTT. It encodes CASSGYQAREGTGELFF.